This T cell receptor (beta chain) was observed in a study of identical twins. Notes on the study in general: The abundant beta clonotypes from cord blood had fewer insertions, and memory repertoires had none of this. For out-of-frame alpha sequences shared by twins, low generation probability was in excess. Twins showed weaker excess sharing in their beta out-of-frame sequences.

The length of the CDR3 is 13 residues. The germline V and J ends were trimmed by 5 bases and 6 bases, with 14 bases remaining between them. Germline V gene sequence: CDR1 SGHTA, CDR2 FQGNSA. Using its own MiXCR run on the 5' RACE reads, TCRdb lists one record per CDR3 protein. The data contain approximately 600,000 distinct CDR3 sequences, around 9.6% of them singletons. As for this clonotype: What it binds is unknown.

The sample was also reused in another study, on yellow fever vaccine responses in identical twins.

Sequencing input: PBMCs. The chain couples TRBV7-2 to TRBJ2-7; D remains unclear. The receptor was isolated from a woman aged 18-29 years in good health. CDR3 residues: CASSDRARSEQYF. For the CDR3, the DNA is TGTGCCAGCAGCGACCGGGCCAGGAGCGAGCAGTACTTC.